This T cell receptor (beta chain) emerged from a study of blood T cell repertoires in COVID-19. The wider study: The United States, Italy and Spain provided the acute and convalescent COVID-19 samples.

Per the original methods: Amplified reference gene primers provided the basis for estimating nucleated cell counts. Sequencing used immunoSEQ multiplex PCR; TCRdb keeps in-frame clones, though not all of them. D and trimming come from the DNA, and the V and J calls and clone size come from that table. The table has over 65,000 clones, roughly 90% seen once. The CDR3 is made up of 14 amino acids. V was pared by 6 bases and J by 10 bases, with 18 bases between. Germline CDR1 and CDR2: SEHNR and FQNEAQ (reference sequence). Sequenced: peripheral blood. J is TRBJ1-4 and V is TRBV7-9; TRBD1 might be the D (5 bases). The clonotype originates from a woman aged 60-70 years with acute or convalescent COVID-19. The CDR3 nucleotides are TGTGCCAGCAGTGAGATAGAAGGGGTAGGAAAACTGTTTTTT. This gives the protein CASSEIEGVGKLFF.